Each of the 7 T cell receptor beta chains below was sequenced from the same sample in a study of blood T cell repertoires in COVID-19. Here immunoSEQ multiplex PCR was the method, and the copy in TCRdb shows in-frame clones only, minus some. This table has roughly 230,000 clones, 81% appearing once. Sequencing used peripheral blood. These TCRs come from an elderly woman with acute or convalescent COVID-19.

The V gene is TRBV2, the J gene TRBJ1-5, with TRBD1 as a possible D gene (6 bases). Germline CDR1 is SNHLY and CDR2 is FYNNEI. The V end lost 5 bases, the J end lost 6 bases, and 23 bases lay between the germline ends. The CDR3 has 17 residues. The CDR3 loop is CASSPLDSALGSQPQHF. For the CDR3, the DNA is TGTGCCAGCAGTCCTTTGGACAGCGCCCTAGGGAGTCAGCCCCAGCATTTT.

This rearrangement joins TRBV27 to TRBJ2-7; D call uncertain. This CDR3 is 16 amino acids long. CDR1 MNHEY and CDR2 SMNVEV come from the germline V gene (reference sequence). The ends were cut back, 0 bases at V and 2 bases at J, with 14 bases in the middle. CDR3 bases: TGTGCCAGCAGTTTATCTGGCCAGCTAACAGCCTACGAGCAGTACTTC. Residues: CASSLSGQLTAYEQYF.

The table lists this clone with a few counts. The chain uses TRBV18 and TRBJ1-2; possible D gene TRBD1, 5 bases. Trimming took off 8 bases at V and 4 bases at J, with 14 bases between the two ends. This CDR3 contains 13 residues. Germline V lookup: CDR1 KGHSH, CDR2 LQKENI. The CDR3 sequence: CASRVSDSYGYTF. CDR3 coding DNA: TGTGCCAGCCGGGTATCCGACAGCTATGGCTACACCTTC.

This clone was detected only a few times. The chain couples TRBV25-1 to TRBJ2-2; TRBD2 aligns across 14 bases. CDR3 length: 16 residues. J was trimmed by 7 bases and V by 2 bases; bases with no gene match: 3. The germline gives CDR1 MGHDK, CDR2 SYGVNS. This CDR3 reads CASSETTSGRGGELFF. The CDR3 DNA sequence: TGTGCCAGCAGTGAAACGACTAGCGGGAGGGGCGGGGAGCTGTTTTTT.

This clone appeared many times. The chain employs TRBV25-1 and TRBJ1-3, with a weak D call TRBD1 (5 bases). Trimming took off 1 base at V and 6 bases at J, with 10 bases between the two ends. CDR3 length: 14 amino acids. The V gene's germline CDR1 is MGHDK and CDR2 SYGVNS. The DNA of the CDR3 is TGTGCCAGCAGTGAATCGGCAGGGCTAAACACCATATATTTT. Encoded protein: CASSESAGLNTIYF.

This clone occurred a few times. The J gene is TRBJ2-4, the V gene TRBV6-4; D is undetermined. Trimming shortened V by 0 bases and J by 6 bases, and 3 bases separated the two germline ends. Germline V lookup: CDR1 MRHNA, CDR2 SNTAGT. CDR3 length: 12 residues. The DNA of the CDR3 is TGTGCCAGCAGTGACTCCTCAAACATTCAGTACTTC. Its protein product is CASSDSSNIQYF.

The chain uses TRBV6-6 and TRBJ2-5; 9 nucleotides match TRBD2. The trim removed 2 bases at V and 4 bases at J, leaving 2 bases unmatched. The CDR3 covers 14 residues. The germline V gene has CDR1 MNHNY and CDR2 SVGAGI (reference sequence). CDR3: CASSYGGRGETQYF. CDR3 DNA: TGTGCCAGCAGTTACGGCGGGAGGGGAGAGACCCAGTACTTC.